This T cell receptor (beta chain) stems from a study of T cell responses to AZD1222 COVID-19 vaccine. Assay: immunoSEQ multiplex PCR; the TCRdb copy retains only in-frame clones and omits some. The sample lists 150,000 to 200,000 clones, roughly 89% seen once, with 1.5% to 2% in the top ten. The CDR3 consists of 16 residues. Germline loops: CDR1 SGHTA, CDR2 FQGNSA. Trimming removed 2 bases from V and 4 bases from J, with 17 bases in between. The table lists this clone with a count of one. The gene calls are TRBV7-2 and TRBJ1-2; possible D gene TRBD1, 5 bases. Here the sequenced sample was peripheral blood, taken on day 0 of AZD1222 vaccination. The receptor comes from an adult in good health. As DNA, the CDR3 is TGTGCCAGCAGCTTAAATGGCGGGGCAGGACGCTATGGCTACACCTTC. Translated: CASSLNGGAGRYGYTF. Variable domain in full (rest from reference TRBV7-2 and TRBJ1-2): GAGVSQSPSNKVTEKGKDVELRCDPISGHTALYWYRQSLGQGLEFLIYFQGNSAPDKSGLPSDRFSAERTGGSVSTLTIQRTQQEDSAVYLCASSLNGGAGRYGYTFGSGTRLTVV.